These T cell receptor beta chains were read from a single sample in a study of blood T cells in healthy people across ages. TCRdb reanalysed the 5' RACE reads using MiXCR and keeps one entry per CDR3 protein. The sample consists of fewer than 700,000 distinct CDR3 sequences, less than 45% of them appearing once. The sample was blood. Receptor source: a man at least 80 years old in good health. Both conserved end residues are part of each CDR3. Fields, in order: D gene, clone size, J gene, V gene, CDR3 DNA, CDR3 protein. The D gene is left open where the match is weak. Where a row states a size, it is once, few, many or the class of an expanded clone; other rows omit it.

D gene: TRBD1
clone size: -
J gene: TRBJ2-2
V gene: TRBV5-1
CDR3 DNA: TGCGCCAGCAGCTCCCTTCGGGACAGGGCGGGGGCGAACACCGGGGAGCTGTTTTTT
CDR3 protein: CASSSLRDRAGANTGELFF

D gene: TRBD2
clone size: -
J gene: TRBJ2-1
V gene: TRBV7-3
CDR3 DNA: TGTGCCAGCAGCTCTCGACCGGGACTAGCCTACAATGAGCAGTTCTTC
CDR3 protein: CASSSRPGLAYNEQFF

D gene: TRBD1
clone size: -
J gene: TRBJ2-1
V gene: TRBV14
CDR3 DNA: TGTGCCAGCAGCCAAGACCGACAGGGCTTCTACAATGAGCAGTTCTTC
CDR3 protein: CASSQDRQGFYNEQFF

D gene: TRBD2
clone size: few
J gene: TRBJ2-3
V gene: TRBV6-1
CDR3 DNA: TGTGCCAGCAGTCCCACGGGACTAGCGGGGGGGCGTTATACGCAGTATTTT
CDR3 protein: CASSPTGLAGGRYTQYF

D gene: -
clone size: -
J gene: TRBJ2-3
V gene: TRBV30
CDR3 DNA: TGTGCCAGCGATCCCAACAGGGCTACGCAGTATTTT
CDR3 protein: CASDPNRATQYF

D gene: -
clone size: -
J gene: TRBJ2-2
V gene: TRBV7-2
CDR3 DNA: TGTGCCAGCAGCGATCACTTGAACACCGGGGAGCTGTTTTTT
CDR3 protein: CASSDHLNTGELFF

D gene: -
clone size: few
J gene: TRBJ2-3
V gene: TRBV29-1
CDR3 DNA: TGCAGCGTTGTGCGCCAGGTTGCCCAGGATACGCAGTATTTT
CDR3 protein: CSVVRQVAQDTQYF

D gene: -
clone size: -
J gene: TRBJ2-1
V gene: TRBV4-3
CDR3 DNA: TGCGCCAGCAGCGGTGATAATGAGCAGTTCTTC
CDR3 protein: CASSGDNEQFF

D gene: -
clone size: few
J gene: TRBJ2-7
V gene: TRBV7-2
CDR3 DNA: TGTGCCAGCAGCTTCCCGGGCAGAGACCTCTACGAGCAGTACTTC
CDR3 protein: CASSFPGRDLYEQYF

D gene: -
clone size: -
J gene: TRBJ2-1
V gene: TRBV30
CDR3 DNA: TGTGCCTGGACCGGAGGGGGACACTCCTACAATGAGCAGTTCTTC
CDR3 protein: CAWTGGGHSYNEQFF

D gene: TRBD1
clone size: few
J gene: TRBJ2-2
V gene: TRBV20-1
CDR3 DNA: TGCAGTGCTGGGACAGCAATCTTAAACACCGGGGAGCTGTTTTTT
CDR3 protein: CSAGTAILNTGELFF

D gene: -
clone size: few
J gene: TRBJ2-7
V gene: TRBV3-1
CDR3 DNA: TGTGCCAGCAGCCATTTCTCCTACGAGCAGTACTTC
CDR3 protein: CASSHFSYEQYF

D gene: -
clone size: -
J gene: TRBJ2-3
V gene: TRBV6-2/TRBV6-3
CDR3 DNA: TGTGCCAGCAGTGCCGGACAGGGACTAAATACGCAGTATTTT
CDR3 protein: CASSAGQGLNTQYF

D gene: -
clone size: few
J gene: TRBJ2-1
V gene: TRBV5-1
CDR3 DNA: TGCGCCAGCAGCTTCCGGGCACCTAATAATGAGCAGTTCTTC
CDR3 protein: CASSFRAPNNEQFF

D gene: -
clone size: -
J gene: TRBJ1-1
V gene: TRBV25-1
CDR3 DNA: TGTGCCAGCAGTGAATATATGGGGGGCTCGATGAACACTGAAGCTTTCTTT
CDR3 protein: CASSEYMGGSMNTEAFF

D gene: -
clone size: -
J gene: TRBJ1-3
V gene: TRBV20-1
CDR3 DNA: TGCAGTGCTAGAGATGGGAGTGGCAGGGGTCTTGGAAACACCATATATTTT
CDR3 protein: CSARDGSGRGLGNTIYF

D gene: TRBD2
clone size: few
J gene: TRBJ2-1
V gene: TRBV6-5
CDR3 DNA: TGTGCCAGCAGTTACCAGCGGGGGTCCACCTACAATGAGCAGTTCTTC
CDR3 protein: CASSYQRGSTYNEQFF

D gene: -
clone size: -
J gene: TRBJ2-1
V gene: TRBV6-2/TRBV6-3
CDR3 DNA: TGTGCCACAACCAGGAGGGCCCCTTCATCTTACAATGAGCAGTTCTTC
CDR3 protein: CATTRRAPSSYNEQFF

D gene: TRBD2
clone size: -
J gene: TRBJ2-5
V gene: TRBV24-1
CDR3 DNA: TGTGCCACCAGCCTAAGCGGGAGTAGCCGACATGAGCAGTACTTC
CDR3 protein: CATSLSGSSRHEQYF

D gene: TRBD1
clone size: few
J gene: TRBJ1-5
V gene: TRBV4-3
CDR3 DNA: TGCGCCAGCAGCCAAGATCCTGTGACAGGGGGCCTTCAGCCCCAGCATTTT
CDR3 protein: CASSQDPVTGGLQPQHF

D gene: -
clone size: -
J gene: TRBJ1-5
V gene: TRBV20-1
CDR3 DNA: TGCAGTGCTAGTCCCCGGAAGGGGGGCAATCAGCCCCAGCATTTT
CDR3 protein: CSASPRKGGNQPQHF

D gene: TRBD1
clone size: few
J gene: TRBJ2-1
V gene: TRBV9
CDR3 DNA: TGTGCCAGCAGCGGGGGGACAGCCTCCTACAATGAGCAGTTCTTC
CDR3 protein: CASSGGTASYNEQFF

D gene: -
clone size: -
J gene: TRBJ2-3
V gene: TRBV15
CDR3 DNA: TGTGCCACCAGCAGAGAGGGGGACCTTAGCACAGATACGCAGTATTTT
CDR3 protein: CATSREGDLSTDTQYF

D gene: TRBD1
clone size: -
J gene: TRBJ1-2
V gene: TRBV20-1
CDR3 DNA: TGCAGTTCAACAGGGGGCACCAACTATGGCTACACCTTC
CDR3 protein: CSSTGGTNYGYTF

D gene: -
clone size: -
J gene: TRBJ1-2
V gene: TRBV9
CDR3 DNA: TGTGCCAGCAGCGTAGGCTCCTCGTATGGCTACACCTTC
CDR3 protein: CASSVGSSYGYTF

D gene: -
clone size: few
J gene: TRBJ2-2
V gene: TRBV7-8
CDR3 DNA: TGTGCCAGCAGCTTACGTCTGGGGTACGGGGAGCTGTTTTTT
CDR3 protein: CASSLRLGYGELFF

D gene: -
clone size: once
J gene: TRBJ2-7
V gene: TRBV9
CDR3 DNA: TGTGCCAGCAGCGTAGGGACTCTCTCCTACGAGCAGAACTTC
CDR3 protein: CASSVGTLSYEQNF

D gene: -
clone size: -
J gene: TRBJ2-1
V gene: TRBV12-3/TRBV12-4
CDR3 DNA: TGTGCCAGCACTTCGGAGTACAATGAGCAGTTCTTC
CDR3 protein: CASTSEYNEQFF

D gene: -
clone size: -
J gene: TRBJ2-1
V gene: TRBV7-2
CDR3 DNA: TGTGCCAGCAGCAAAGGTGGGGGTGGGTACAATGAGCAGTTCTTC
CDR3 protein: CASSKGGGGYNEQFF

D gene: -
clone size: -
J gene: TRBJ1-4
V gene: TRBV20-1
CDR3 DNA: TGCAGTGCTAGTAAGGGGGGATCTTTTGAAAAACTGTTTTTT
CDR3 protein: CSASKGGSFEKLFF

D gene: TRBD2
clone size: -
J gene: TRBJ2-3
V gene: TRBV12-3/TRBV12-4
CDR3 DNA: TGTGCCAGCAGTTCAGCGGGAGTCGGGGCAGATGCGCAGTATTTT
CDR3 protein: CASSSAGVGADAQYF

D gene: -
clone size: few
J gene: TRBJ2-3
V gene: TRBV25-1
CDR3 DNA: TGTGCCAGCAGTCCCAGGGGGGTTACGGACACAGATACGCAGTATTTT
CDR3 protein: CASSPRGVTDTDTQYF

D gene: -
clone size: -
J gene: TRBJ2-3
V gene: TRBV29-1
CDR3 DNA: TGCAGCGTTGAAGATAACGGGGGATCCAGCACAGATACGCAGTATTTT
CDR3 protein: CSVEDNGGSSTDTQYF

D gene: -
clone size: -
J gene: TRBJ2-1
V gene: TRBV5-6
CDR3 DNA: TGTGCCAGCAGCGTGGGCCGCACCGGGAATGAGCAGTTCTTC
CDR3 protein: CASSVGRTGNEQFF

D gene: TRBD1
clone size: few
J gene: TRBJ2-1
V gene: TRBV4-2
CDR3 DNA: TGTGCCAGCAGCCGTCAAACCGGACAGGTATACAATGAGCAGTTCTTC
CDR3 protein: CASSRQTGQVYNEQFF

D gene: TRBD2
clone size: few
J gene: TRBJ2-5
V gene: TRBV10-3
CDR3 DNA: TGTGCCATCAGTTTACTAGCGGGGGCCACGGAGACCCAGTACTTC
CDR3 protein: CAISLLAGATETQYF

D gene: -
clone size: many
J gene: TRBJ1-6
V gene: TRBV7-2
CDR3 DNA: TGTGCCAGCAGCGGCCGTCGAACGCGTAATTCACCCCTCCACTTT
CDR3 protein: CASSGRRTRNSPLHF

D gene: TRBD1
clone size: -
J gene: TRBJ2-3
V gene: TRBV7-3
CDR3 DNA: TGTGCCAGCAGCCCGGGACAGGGGGTTAACACAGATACGCAGTATTTT
CDR3 protein: CASSPGQGVNTDTQYF

D gene: TRBD2
clone size: once
J gene: TRBJ2-5
V gene: TRBV6-5
CDR3 DNA: TGTGCCAGCAGCCTAAGGACTAGCGGGAGTAGAAATGAGCAGTACTTC
CDR3 protein: CASSLRTSGSRNEQYF

D gene: -
clone size: -
J gene: TRBJ2-7
V gene: TRBV7-6
CDR3 DNA: TGTGCCAGCAGCTTAACCGGGACCTTCTCCTACAATGAGCAGTACTTC
CDR3 protein: CASSLTGTFSYNEQYF

D gene: TRBD2
clone size: -
J gene: TRBJ2-5
V gene: TRBV6-2/TRBV6-3
CDR3 DNA: TGTGCCAGCAGCCGCGGGGGGACGATTTCTGAGACCCAGTACTTC
CDR3 protein: CASSRGGTISETQYF

D gene: -
clone size: -
J gene: TRBJ1-1
V gene: TRBV5-1
CDR3 DNA: TGCGCCAGCCACCGGGACCTATACACTGAAGCTTTCTTT
CDR3 protein: CASHRDLYTEAFF

D gene: -
clone size: -
J gene: TRBJ1-4
V gene: TRBV19
CDR3 DNA: TGTGCCAGTAGTACGCAGGGTGGTAATGAAAAACTGTTTTTT
CDR3 protein: CASSTQGGNEKLFF

D gene: -
clone size: -
J gene: TRBJ2-3
V gene: TRBV5-1
CDR3 DNA: TGCGCCAGCAGCTTGAATACTGTTAGCACAGATGCGCAGTATTTT
CDR3 protein: CASSLNTVSTDAQYF